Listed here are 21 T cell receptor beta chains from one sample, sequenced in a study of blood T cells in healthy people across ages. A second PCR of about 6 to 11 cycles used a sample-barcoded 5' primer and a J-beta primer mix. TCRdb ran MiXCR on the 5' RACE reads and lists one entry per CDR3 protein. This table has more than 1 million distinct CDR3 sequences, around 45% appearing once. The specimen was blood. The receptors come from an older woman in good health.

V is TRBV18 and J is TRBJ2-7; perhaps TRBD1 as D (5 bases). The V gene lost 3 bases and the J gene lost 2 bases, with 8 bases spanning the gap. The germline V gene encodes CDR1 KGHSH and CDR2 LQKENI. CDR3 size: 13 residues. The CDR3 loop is CASSPPTAYEQYF. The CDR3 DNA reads TGTGCCAGCTCACCGCCGACAGCCTACGAGCAGTACTTC.

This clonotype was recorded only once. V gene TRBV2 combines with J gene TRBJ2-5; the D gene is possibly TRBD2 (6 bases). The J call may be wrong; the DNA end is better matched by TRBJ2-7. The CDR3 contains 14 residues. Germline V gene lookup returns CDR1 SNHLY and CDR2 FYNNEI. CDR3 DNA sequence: TGTGCCAGCAGGGAACAGGAGGGGCGATACGAGCAGTACTTC. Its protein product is CASREQEGRYEQYF.

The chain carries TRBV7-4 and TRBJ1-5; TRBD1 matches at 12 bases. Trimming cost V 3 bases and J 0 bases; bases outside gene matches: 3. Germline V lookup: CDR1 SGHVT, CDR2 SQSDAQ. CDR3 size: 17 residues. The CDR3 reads CASSLGQGAYSNQPQHF. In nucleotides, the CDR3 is TGTGCCAGCAGCTTGGGACAGGGGGCATATAGCAATCAGCCCCAGCATTTT.

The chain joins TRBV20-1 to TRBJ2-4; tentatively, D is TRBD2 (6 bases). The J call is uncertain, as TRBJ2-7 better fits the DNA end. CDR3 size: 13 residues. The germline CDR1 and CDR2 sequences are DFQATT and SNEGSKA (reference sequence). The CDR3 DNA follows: TGCAGTGCGAGCGGTCAGCTAGCGCTCGAGCAGTACTTC. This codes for CSASGQLALEQYF.

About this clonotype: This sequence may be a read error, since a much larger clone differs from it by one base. CDR3 DNA sequence: TGCGCCAGCAGCGCCTATACGACAGGGCAGGAGACCCGGTACTTC. This gives the protein CASSAYTTGQETRYF. This chain joins TRBV5-1 and TRBJ2-7; 7 nucleotides align to TRBD1. The germline V gene has CDR1 SGHRS and CDR2 YFSETQ. V lost 4 bases to trimming and J lost 12 bases; unmatched junction nucleotides: 19. The CDR3 totals 15 residues.

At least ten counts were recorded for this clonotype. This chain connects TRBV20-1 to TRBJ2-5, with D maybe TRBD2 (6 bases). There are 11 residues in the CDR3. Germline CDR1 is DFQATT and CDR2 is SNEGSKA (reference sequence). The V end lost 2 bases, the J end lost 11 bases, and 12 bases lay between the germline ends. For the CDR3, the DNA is TGCAGTGCTAGATCGGGGGATGAGCAGTACTTC. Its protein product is CSARSGDEQYF.

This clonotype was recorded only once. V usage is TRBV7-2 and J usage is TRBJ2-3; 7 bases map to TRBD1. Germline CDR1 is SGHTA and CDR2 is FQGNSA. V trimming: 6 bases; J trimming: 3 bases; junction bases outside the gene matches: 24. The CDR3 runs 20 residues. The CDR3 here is CASREATGQAWAGRTDTQYF. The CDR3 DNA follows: TGTGCCAGCAGGGAAGCCACCGGACAGGCCTGGGCGGGTCGAACAGATACGCAGTATTTT. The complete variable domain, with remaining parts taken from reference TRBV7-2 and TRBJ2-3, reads GAGVSQSPSNKVTEKGKDVELRCDPISGHTALYWYRQSLGQGLEFLIYFQGNSAPDKSGLPSDRFSAERTGGSVSTLTIQRTQQEDSAVYLCASREATGQAWAGRTDTQYFGPGTRLTVL.

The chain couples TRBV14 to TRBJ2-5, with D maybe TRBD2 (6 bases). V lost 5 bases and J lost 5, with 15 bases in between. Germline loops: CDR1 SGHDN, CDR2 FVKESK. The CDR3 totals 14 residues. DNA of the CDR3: TGTGCCAGCAGCTCCCTTGTTCTAGCGGAGACCCAGTACTTC. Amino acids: CASSSLVLAETQYF.

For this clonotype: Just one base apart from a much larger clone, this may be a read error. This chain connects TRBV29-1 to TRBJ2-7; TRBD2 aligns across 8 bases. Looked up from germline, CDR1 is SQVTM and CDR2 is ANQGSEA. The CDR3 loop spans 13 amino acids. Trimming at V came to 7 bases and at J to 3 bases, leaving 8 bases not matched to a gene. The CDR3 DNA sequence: TGCAGCGGTGTGGGGACTAGAGGCTACGAGCAGTACTTC. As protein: CSGVGTRGYEQYF.

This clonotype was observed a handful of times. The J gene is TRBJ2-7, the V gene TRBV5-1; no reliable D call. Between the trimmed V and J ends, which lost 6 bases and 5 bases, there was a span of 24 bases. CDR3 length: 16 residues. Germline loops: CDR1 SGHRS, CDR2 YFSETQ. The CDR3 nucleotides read TGCGCCAGCACCATTACCGAAGGGAAGGTTATGCACGAGCAGTACTTC. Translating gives CASTITEGKVMHEQYF. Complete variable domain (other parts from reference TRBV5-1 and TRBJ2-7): KAGVTQTPRYLIKTRGQQVTLSCSPISGHRSVSWYQQTPGQGLQFLFEYFSETQRNKGNFPGRFSGRQFSNSRSEMNVSTLELGDSALYLCASTITEGKVMHEQYFGPGTRLTVT.

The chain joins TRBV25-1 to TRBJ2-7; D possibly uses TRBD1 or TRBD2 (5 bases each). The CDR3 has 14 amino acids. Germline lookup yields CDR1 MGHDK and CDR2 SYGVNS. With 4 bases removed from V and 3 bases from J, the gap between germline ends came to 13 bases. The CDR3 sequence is CASSGRDLIYEQYF. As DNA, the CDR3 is TGTGCCAGCAGTGGAAGGGACCTGATCTACGAGCAGTACTTC.

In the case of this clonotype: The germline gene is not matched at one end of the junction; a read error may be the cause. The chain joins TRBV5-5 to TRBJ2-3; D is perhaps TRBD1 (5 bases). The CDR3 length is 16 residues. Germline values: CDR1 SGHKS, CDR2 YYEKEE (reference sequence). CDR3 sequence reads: CASSLVRQGVGDTRYF. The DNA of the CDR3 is TGTGCCAGCAGCTTGGTGAGGCAGGGCGTAGGAGATACGCGGTATTTT.

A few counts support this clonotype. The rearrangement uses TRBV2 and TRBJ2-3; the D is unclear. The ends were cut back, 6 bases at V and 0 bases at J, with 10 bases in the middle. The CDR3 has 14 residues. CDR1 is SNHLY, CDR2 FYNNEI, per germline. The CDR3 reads CASSQLPSTDTQYF. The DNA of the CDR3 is TGTGCCAGCAGCCAACTACCTAGCACAGATACGCAGTATTTT.

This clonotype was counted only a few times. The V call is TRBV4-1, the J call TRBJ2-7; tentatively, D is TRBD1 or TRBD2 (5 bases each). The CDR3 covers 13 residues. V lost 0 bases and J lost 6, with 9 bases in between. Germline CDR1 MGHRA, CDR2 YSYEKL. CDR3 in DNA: TGCGCCAGCAGCCAAGAAGGGACCGCCGAGCAGTACTTC. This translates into CASSQEGTAEQYF.

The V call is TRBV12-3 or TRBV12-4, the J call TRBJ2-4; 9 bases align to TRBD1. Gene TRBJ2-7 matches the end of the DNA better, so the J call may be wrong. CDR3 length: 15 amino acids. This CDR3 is CASSPSGTGLDEQYF. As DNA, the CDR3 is TGTGCCAGCAGCCCATCTGGGACAGGGTTGGACGAGCAGTACTTC.

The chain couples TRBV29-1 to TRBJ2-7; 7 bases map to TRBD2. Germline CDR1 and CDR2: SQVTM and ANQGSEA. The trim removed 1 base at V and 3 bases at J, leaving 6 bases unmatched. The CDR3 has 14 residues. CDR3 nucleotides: TGCAGCGTTGAAGTTCGGGAGGCGGGCTACGAGCAGTACTTC. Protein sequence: CSVEVREAGYEQYF.

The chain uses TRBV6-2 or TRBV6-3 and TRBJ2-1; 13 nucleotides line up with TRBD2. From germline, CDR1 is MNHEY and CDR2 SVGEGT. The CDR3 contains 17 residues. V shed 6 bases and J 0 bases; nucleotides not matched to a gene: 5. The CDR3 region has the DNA TGTGCCAGCAGCCCACTAGCGGGAGGGCTCTCCTACAATGAGCAGTTCTTC. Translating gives CASSPLAGGLSYNEQFF.

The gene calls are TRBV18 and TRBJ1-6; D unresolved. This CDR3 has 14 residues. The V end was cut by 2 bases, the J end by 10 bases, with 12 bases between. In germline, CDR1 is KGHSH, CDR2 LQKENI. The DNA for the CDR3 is TGTGCCAGCTCACCAAAGGGTGTGGCCTCACCCCTCCACTTT. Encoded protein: CASSPKGVASPLHF.

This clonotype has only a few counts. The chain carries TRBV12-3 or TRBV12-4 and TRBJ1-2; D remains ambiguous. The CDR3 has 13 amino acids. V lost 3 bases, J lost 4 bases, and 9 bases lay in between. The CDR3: CASSLELLYGYTF. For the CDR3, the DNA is TGTGCCAGCAGTTTGGAGTTGCTCTATGGCTACACCTTC.

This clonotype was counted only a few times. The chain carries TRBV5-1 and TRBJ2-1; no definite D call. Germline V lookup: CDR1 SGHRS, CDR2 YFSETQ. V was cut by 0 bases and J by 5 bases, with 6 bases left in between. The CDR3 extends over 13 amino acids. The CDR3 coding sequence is TGCGCCAGCAGCTTGGCACGGCACAATGAGCAGTTCTTC. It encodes CASSLARHNEQFF.

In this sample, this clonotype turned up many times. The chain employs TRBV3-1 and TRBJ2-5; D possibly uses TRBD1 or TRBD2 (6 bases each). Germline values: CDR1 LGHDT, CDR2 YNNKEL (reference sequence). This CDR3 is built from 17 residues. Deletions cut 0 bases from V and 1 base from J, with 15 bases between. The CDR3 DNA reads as TGTGCCAGCAGCCAAGATGGGGGGTACAGGGCCCAAGAGACCCAGTACTTC. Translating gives CASSQDGGYRAQETQYF.